The T cell receptor (beta chain) described here comes from a study of identical twins. Study-level results: Clonotypes of the beta chain that were abundant in cord blood carried fewer insertions (memory repertoires showed none). Twins shared out-of-frame alpha sequences with excess low generation probability.

TCRdb re-derived calls from the 5' RACE reads in MiXCR, one entry per CDR3 protein. The sample yields 1,800,000 or so distinct CDR3 sequences, around a third seen once. To note about this clonotype: Its specificity is unknown.

The CDR3 sequence is 15 residues long. V shed 5 bases and J 7 bases; nucleotides not matched to a gene: 13. The chain links TRBV12-3 or TRBV12-4 to TRBJ1-1, with 7 bases fitting TRBD1. The sample consisted of cord blood. The TCR originated in a newborn girl in good health. CDR3 in amino acids: CASSPSDRRYDEAFF. CDR3 bases: TGTGCCAGCAGTCCGTCGGACAGGCGTTATGATGAAGCTTTCTTT.